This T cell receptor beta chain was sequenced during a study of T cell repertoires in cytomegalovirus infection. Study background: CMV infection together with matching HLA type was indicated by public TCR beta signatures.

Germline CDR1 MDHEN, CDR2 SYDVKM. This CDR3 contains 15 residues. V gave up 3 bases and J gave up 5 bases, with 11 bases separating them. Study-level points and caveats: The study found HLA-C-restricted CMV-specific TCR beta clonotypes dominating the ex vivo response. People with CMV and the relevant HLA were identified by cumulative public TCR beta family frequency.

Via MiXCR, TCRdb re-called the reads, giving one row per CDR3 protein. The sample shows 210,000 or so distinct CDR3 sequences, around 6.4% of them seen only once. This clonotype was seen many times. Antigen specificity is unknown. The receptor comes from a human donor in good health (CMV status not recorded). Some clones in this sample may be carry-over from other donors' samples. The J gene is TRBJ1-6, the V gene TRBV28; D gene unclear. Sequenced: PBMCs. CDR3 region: CASSLSRANNSPLHF. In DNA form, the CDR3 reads TGTGCCAGCAGTTTGTCTCGGGCGAATAATTCACCCCTCCACTTT.